The 28 T cell receptor beta chains below all came from one sample that was sequenced in a study of technical replicates of blood from a handful of donors. Assay: immunoSEQ multiplex PCR; the TCRdb copy retains only in-frame clones and omits some. This sample carries under 90,000 clones, around 94% of them seen once, and the ten largest clones take less than 0.25%. Sample: T cells isolated from PBMCs. These receptor sequences come from a human donor in good health.

The rearrangement links TRBV11-3 to TRBJ2-2; perhaps TRBD1 as D (6 bases). Trimming cost V 5 bases and J 11 bases, with 15 bases left between them. The CDR3 consists of 13 residues. Per the germline V gene, CDR1 is SGHNT and CDR2 is YENEEA. CDR3 DNA sequence: TGTGCCAGCAGCGAAAGGACAGACGGTGAGCTGTTTTTT. Translating it yields CASSERTDGELFF.

The rearrangement links TRBV6-5 to TRBJ2-6, with unresolved D. CDR3 length equals 15 residues. V dropped 5 bases and J dropped 1 base, with 9 bases sitting between them. From germline, CDR1 is MNHEY and CDR2 SVGAGI. The CDR3: CASSLPGSGANVLTF. The CDR3 DNA reads as TGTGCCAGCAGTCTCCCCGGGTCTGGGGCCAACGTCCTGACTTTC.

The chain uses TRBV10-2 and TRBJ2-7; TRBD2 aligns across 9 bases. The V and J ends lost 9 bases and 2 bases, in that order; junction bases with no gene match: 23. The CDR3 extends over 19 amino acids. The germline V gene has CDR1 WSHSY and CDR2 SAAADI. CDR3 coding DNA: TGCGCCAGGACCAAGGGACCCCAGACTAGCGGAACGAGGCCCTACGAGCAGTACTTC. Translation gives CARTKGPQTSGTRPYEQYF.

CDR3 DNA: TGTGCCAGCAGTTACGGGACTAGCGCGAATGAGCAGTTCTTC. Its translation: CASSYGTSANEQFF. The rearrangement links TRBV6-6 to TRBJ2-1; 10 bases map to TRBD2. Germline-derived CDR1 and CDR2 are MNHNY and SVGAGI (reference sequence). The V segment lost 2 bases and the J segment 7 bases; nucleotides outside the gene matches: 2. This CDR3 is 14 amino acids long.

This clone was seen a handful of times. The rearrangement uses TRBV6-5 and TRBJ1-1; D uncertain. The V end lost 6 bases, the J end lost 6 bases, and 11 bases lay between the germline ends. Germline values: CDR1 MNHEY, CDR2 SVGAGI. The length of the CDR3 is 12 residues. The CDR3 is CASRGRQAEAFF. The CDR3 DNA follows: TGTGCCAGCAGGGGCAGGCAAGCTGAAGCTTTCTTT.

V usage is TRBV10-2 and J usage is TRBJ1-1; 9 nucleotides align to TRBD1. Germline trimming cut 8 bases from V and 3 bases from J; bases unmatched to any gene: 4. CDR1 and CDR2 from the germline V gene are WSHSY and SAAADI. The CDR3 extends over 13 amino acids. CDR3 loop: CASGRTGDTEAFF. CDR3 nucleotides: TGCGCCAGCGGCCGGACAGGGGACACTGAAGCTTTCTTT.

The chain links TRBV14 to TRBJ1-4; 10 nucleotides agree with TRBD1. The CDR3 length is 16 residues. Germline CDR1 SGHDN, CDR2 FVKESK. The V gene end was trimmed by 5 bases and the J gene end by 8 bases; junction bases not matched to a gene: 11. CDR3 amino acids: CASSDGTGAPREKLFF. CDR3 nucleotides: TGTGCCAGCAGCGATGGGACAGGGGCCCCTAGGGAAAAACTGTTTTTT.

In this sample, this clone turned up once. The chain uses TRBV5-6 and TRBJ1-1; 10 nucleotides line up with TRBD1. This CDR3 spans 15 amino acids. CDR1 and CDR2 (germline): SGHDT, YYEEEE. Trimming at V came to 0 bases and at J to 6 bases, leaving 5 bases not matched to a gene. The CDR3 nucleotides read TGTGCCAGCAGCTTGGGACAGGGGACAGGGGCTGAAGCTTTCTTT. This codes for CASSLGQGTGAEAFF.

The chain links TRBV7-2 to TRBJ1-4; perhaps TRBD1 as D (5 bases). The CDR3 extends over 15 amino acids. With 6 bases removed from V and 7 bases from J, the gap between germline ends came to 18 bases. In germline, CDR1 is SGHTA, CDR2 FQGNSA. The CDR3 bases are TGTGCCAGCAGTCCAAGGCGGGGACTGTCTGAAAAACTGTTTTTT. Residues: CASSPRRGLSEKLFF. Based on the CDR3 plus reference TRBV7-2 and TRBJ1-4, the full variable domain is GAGVSQSPSNKVTEKGKDVELRCDPISGHTALYWYRQSLGQGLEFLIYFQGNSAPDKSGLPSDRFSAERTGGSVSTLTIQRTQQEDSAVYLCASSPRRGLSEKLFFGSGTQLSVL.

The rearrangement joins TRBV4-1 to TRBJ2-2; D call uncertain. The CDR3 sequence is 15 residues long. V shed 0 bases and J shed 7 bases, with 12 bases lying between them. Germline assignment: CDR1 MGHRA and CDR2 YSYEKL. This chain's CDR3 is CASSQDPWSGGELFF. The CDR3 region has the DNA TGCGCCAGCAGCCAAGACCCATGGTCAGGCGGGGAGCTGTTTTTT.

The chain employs TRBV13 and TRBJ1-2, with D possibly TRBD1 on 5 matching bases. Germline assignment: CDR1 PRHDT and CDR2 FYEKMQ (reference sequence). The CDR3 is 16 amino acids. V lost 5 bases and J 6 bases, leaving 22 bases between the germline ends. The CDR3 protein is CASSLPRGREKNGYTF. The CDR3 coding sequence is TGTGCCAGCAGCCTTCCCCGGGGACGGGAGAAAAATGGCTACACCTTC.

The genes are TRBV28 and TRBJ1-2; D gene unclear. Germline V CDR1 and CDR2: MDHEN, SYDVKM. Trimming stripped 11 bases from V and 1 base from J, with 14 bases between. The CDR3 contains 13 residues. This CDR3 is CAAESHGNYGYTF. The CDR3 nucleotides read TGTGCCGCTGAGTCCCACGGTAACTATGGCTACACCTTC.

This clone was picked up one time. The V gene is TRBV6-1, the J gene TRBJ1-6; D is perhaps TRBD1 (5 bases). CDR3 length: 15 amino acids. From germline, CDR1 is MNHNS and CDR2 SASEGT. Trimming took 1 base from V and 8 from J, leaving 12 bases between them. The CDR3 protein is CASSEGQLYYSPLHF. DNA for the CDR3: TGTGCCAGCAGTGAAGGACAGCTTTATTATTCACCCCTCCACTTT.

This clone was detected only once. Because the CDR3's place on the DNA is in doubt, the DNA is left out and the CDR3 is given as listed by TCRdb. V and J are TRBV6-6 and TRBJ2-3; TRBD1, the D gene given by the table, was not confirmed from the DNA. Both ends counted, the CDR3 spans 15 residues. The germline V gene has CDR1 MNHNY and CDR2 SVGAGI (reference sequence). The CDR3 loop reads CASSSSTGIEDTQYF.

The chain employs TRBV7-9 and TRBJ2-2, with 11 bases identical to TRBD2. This CDR3 has 14 amino acids. V lost 6 bases and J lost 4; bases outside the gene matches: 1. The V gene's germline CDR1 is SEHNR and CDR2 FQNEAQ (reference sequence). For the CDR3, the DNA is TGTGCCAGCAGTAGCGGGAGGGGCACCGGGGAGCTGTTTTTT. This codes for CASSSGRGTGELFF.

This clone was seen a few times. Additional DNA sequences in this sample encode the identical CDR3. This chain links TRBV19 with TRBJ1-1; D ambiguous. The V and J ends lost 7 bases and 1 base respectively, with 4 bases between them. This CDR3 region has 11 residues. Per germline, CDR1 LNHDA and CDR2 SQIVND (reference sequence). The CDR3 protein is CASIRNTEAFF. The CDR3 coding sequence is TGTGCCAGTATCCGGAACACTGAAGCTTTCTTT.

The chain carries TRBV5-1 and TRBJ1-2; perhaps TRBD1 as D (5 bases). CDR3 length: 14 residues. V shed 0 bases and J shed 1 base, with 7 bases lying between them. Germline V lookup: CDR1 SGHRS, CDR2 YFSETQ. The CDR3 spells CASSLGGVNYGYTF. The CDR3 region has the DNA TGCGCCAGCAGCTTGGGGGGGGTTAACTATGGCTACACCTTC.

The chain links TRBV6-5 to TRBJ2-7; 9 positions match TRBD1. V gave up 5 bases and J gave up 2 bases; unmatched junction bases: 4. The CDR3 is 14 amino acids. Looked up from germline, CDR1 is MNHEY and CDR2 is SVGAGI. The CDR3 sequence is CASSHGTGTYEQYF. The CDR3 region has the DNA TGTGCCAGCAGTCACGGGACAGGGACCTACGAGCAGTACTTC.

The gene calls are TRBV28 and TRBJ2-7, with TRBD1 matching 10 bases. CDR1 and CDR2 from the germline V gene are MDHEN and SYDVKM. The CDR3 runs 15 residues. Trimming cost V 5 bases and J 3 bases; bases outside gene matches: 7. The CDR3 bases are TGTGCCAGCAGTAAACCGGGACAGGGGATCTACGAGCAGTACTTC. Translating it yields CASSKPGQGIYEQYF.

The CDR3 sequence is CASSLGKRGTEAFF. The DNA of the CDR3 is TGTGCCAGCAGTTTGGGCAAGCGGGGCACTGAAGCTTTCTTT. The chain couples TRBV28 to TRBJ1-1; D not resolved. The CDR3 spans 14 residues. Germline loops: CDR1 MDHEN, CDR2 SYDVKM. V lost 3 bases and J lost 4, with 12 bases in between.

This CDR3 reads CASSFAPRYEQYF. The CDR3 region has the DNA TGTGCCAGCAGTTTTGCGCCGAGATACGAGCAGTACTTC. This rearrangement joins TRBV27 to TRBJ2-7; D unresolved. The CDR3 spans 13 residues. V shed 3 bases and J shed 4 bases, with 10 bases lying between them. Germline-derived CDR1 and CDR2 are MNHEY and SMNVEV (reference sequence).

This rearrangement joins TRBV28 to TRBJ1-5, with D tentatively TRBD1 (5 bases). The CDR3 has 15 residues. The germline V and J ends were trimmed by 2 bases and 1 base, with 9 bases remaining between them. CDR1 and CDR2 (germline): MDHEN, SYDVKM. This chain's CDR3 is CASSLAGESNQPQHF. The CDR3 coding sequence is TGTGCCAGCAGTTTAGCGGGGGAAAGCAATCAGCCCCAGCATTTT.

This chain connects TRBV5-1 to TRBJ2-1; D is unclear. This CDR3 is 13 amino acids long. Trimming stripped 7 bases from V and 0 bases from J, with 8 bases between. Looked up from germline, CDR1 is SGHRS and CDR2 is YFSETQ. DNA of the CDR3: TGCGCCAGCTCCGAGAGCTCCTACAATGAGCAGTTCTTC. As protein: CASSESSYNEQFF. Together with reference TRBV5-1 and TRBJ2-1, the CDR3 gives the full variable domain: KAGVTQTPRYLIKTRGQQVTLSCSPISGHRSVSWYQQTPGQGLQFLFEYFSETQRNKGNFPGRFSGRQFSNSRSEMNVSTLELGDSALYLCASSESSYNEQFFGPGTRLTVL.

The genes are TRBV28 and TRBJ2-1; 7 positions match TRBD2. Germline values: CDR1 MDHEN, CDR2 SYDVKM. The CDR3 loop spans 15 amino acids. V shed 2 bases, J shed 6 bases, and the junction held 7 bases outside the gene matches. The CDR3 is CASSLSGTRGNEQFF. The CDR3, as DNA: TGTGCCAGCAGTTTAAGCGGGACCCGAGGCAATGAGCAGTTCTTC.

J is TRBJ2-7 and V is TRBV19, with 8 bases that match TRBD2. The CDR3 has 13 residues. Germline CDR1 LNHDA, CDR2 SQIVND (reference sequence). Trimming removed 3 bases from V and 5 bases from J; junction bases left unmatched: 3. The CDR3 coding sequence is TGTGCCAGTAGTATTTCACTAGCGGACGAGCAGTACTTC. It translates to CASSISLADEQYF.

The rearrangement uses TRBV7-6 and TRBJ2-2, with 7 bases fitting TRBD2. J gave up 4 bases and V 2 bases, and 7 bases lay outside the gene matches. CDR1 and CDR2 from the germline V gene are SGHVS and FNYEAQ. There are 16 residues in the CDR3. The CDR3, as DNA: TGTGCCAGCAGCTTAAGTTCGGCGGGAGTCACCGGGGAGCTGTTTTTT. Translating it yields CASSLSSAGVTGELFF.

The chain carries TRBV7-3 and TRBJ1-3, with D perhaps TRBD1 (5 bases). Germline lookup yields CDR1 SGHTA and CDR2 FQGTGA. The CDR3 spans 15 residues. V gave up 5 bases and J gave up 4 bases, with 15 bases separating them. In nucleotides, the CDR3 is TGTGCCAGCAGCCTAAAGGGGCAGGGAGGAAACACCATATATTTT. Encoded protein: CASSLKGQGGNTIYF.

The chain recombines TRBV6-5 with TRBJ2-7; D gene unclear. V was clipped by 0 bases and J by 4 bases, with 7 bases between them. This CDR3 comprises 13 residues. Germline V CDR1 and CDR2: MNHEY, SVGAGI. In DNA, the CDR3 is TGTGCCAGCAGTTACTCCAGGCGTTACGAGCAGTACTTC. Translation gives CASSYSRRYEQYF.